The present TCR beta chain was sequenced within a study of blood T cell repertoires in COVID-19. V lost 6 bases to trimming and J lost 2 bases; unmatched junction nucleotides: 24. Germline lookup yields CDR1 SGHAT and CDR2 FQNNGV. The CDR3 is made up of 21 amino acids. The data were produced by immunoSEQ multiplex PCR, yet TCRdb's version contains in-frame clones alone and is incomplete. The sample contains a few hundred thousand clones, approximately 90% of which appear only once. This chain links TRBV11-2 with TRBJ2-1, with 8 bases lining up with TRBD1. The sequenced sample was PBMCs or T cells enriched from blood (not recorded which). The origin of this receptor is a woman between 40 and 55 years old who had recovered from COVID-19. The CDR3 bases are TGTGCCAGCAGTCTAGGGGGGTATGACCACAGGGGGTCGAAAACCTACAATGAGCAGTTCTTC. Its translation is CASSLGGYDHRGSKTYNEQFF.